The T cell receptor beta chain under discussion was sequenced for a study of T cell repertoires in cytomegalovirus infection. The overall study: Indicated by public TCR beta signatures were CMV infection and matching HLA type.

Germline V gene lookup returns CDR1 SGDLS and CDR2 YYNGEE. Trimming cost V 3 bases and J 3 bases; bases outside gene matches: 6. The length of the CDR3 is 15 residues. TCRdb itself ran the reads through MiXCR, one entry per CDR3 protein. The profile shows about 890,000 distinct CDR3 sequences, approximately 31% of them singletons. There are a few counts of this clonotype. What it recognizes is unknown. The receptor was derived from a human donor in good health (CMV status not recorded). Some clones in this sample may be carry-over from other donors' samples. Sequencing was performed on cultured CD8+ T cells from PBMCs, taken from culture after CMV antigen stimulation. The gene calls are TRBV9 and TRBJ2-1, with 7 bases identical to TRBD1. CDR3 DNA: TGTGCCAGCAGCGATCCCGGGACAGACTACAATGAGCAGTTCTTC. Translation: CASSDPGTDYNEQFF.